Here is one TCR beta chain with its context. The sample is drawn from a study of blood T cell repertoires in COVID-19. Germline loops: CDR1 SGHVS, CDR2 FQNEAQ. Trimming took off 4 bases at V and 1 base at J, with 19 bases between the two ends. This CDR3 is built from 17 residues. Repertoires were generated with immunoSEQ multiplex PCR, while TCRdb's copy carries only in-frame clones and drops some. This table holds about 200,000 clones, approximately 87% found once. Sequencing was performed on peripheral blood. This clonotype was obtained from a man aged 55 to 70 who had recovered from COVID-19. The gene calls are TRBV7-8 and TRBJ1-1; a weak D match, TRBD1 (6 bases). The CDR3, as DNA: TGTGCCAGCAGCTCCCAATGGGGACAAAGTCAGAACACTGAAGCTTTCTTT. It codes for CASSSQWGQSQNTEAFF.